This T cell receptor (beta chain) appears in the sequencing data of a study of beta chain features in type 1 diabetes. A few counts support this clone. The antigen remains unidentified. Overall study findings and caveats: Sequencing the cDNA could make cells with high TCR expression show up more than they should.

The germline V and J ends were trimmed by 2 bases and 4 bases, with 21 bases remaining between them. This CDR3 contains 17 residues. Germline lookup yields CDR1 SGHNT and CDR2 YYREEE (reference sequence). A sort by CD45RO/CCR7/CD25/CD127/CD95/CD27 yielded CD4+ naive, central memory, regulatory and stem cell-like memory cells. Sorting gave populations that all exceeded 98% purity. The isolated RNA, all of it, was reverse transcribed, so expressed TCRB transcripts were what got sequenced. Some clones are missing from TCRdb's copy, which holds only in-frame ones; the method was immunoSEQ multiplex PCR. The table records about 140,000 clones, about a tenth of them present only once.

The sequence was collected from a woman aged 40 to 50 in good health. The chain recombines TRBV5-4 with TRBJ2-5, with D possibly TRBD1 on 6 matching bases. Material for sequencing was central memory CD4+ T cells from blood. The CDR3 bases are TGTGCCAGCAGCTTTGGGGGCATAGGCAGCGGTGGAGAGACCCAGTACTTC. Protein product: CASSFGGIGSGGETQYF.